These 23 T cell receptor beta chains were sequenced from one sample in a study of blood T cell repertoires in COVID-19. This table comes from immunoSEQ multiplex PCR, and its TCRdb copy is limited to in-frame clones, with some not included. The profile shows some 300,000 clones, just under 90% of them singletons. Source material: PBMCs or T cells enriched from blood (not recorded which). The receptor source for this set is a woman aged 30 to 39 who had recovered from COVID-19.

J is TRBJ2-3 and V is TRBV4-3, with 8 bases identical to TRBD1. V trimming: 0 bases; J trimming: 4 bases; junction bases outside the gene matches: 6. CDR1 is LGHNA, CDR2 YSLEER, per germline. This CDR3 is 16 amino acids long. The CDR3 DNA is TGCGCCAGCAGCCAAGATGTTGGCAGGGGGCCAGATACGCAGTATTTT. As protein: CASSQDVGRGPDTQYF.

For this clone: The sample carries other DNA sequences with the same CDR3. The chain joins TRBV7-3 to TRBJ2-1, with 7 bases matching TRBD2. This CDR3 comprises 17 residues. Germline CDR1 reads SGHTA; CDR2 reads FQGTGA. Losses at the gene ends were 2 bases for V and 2 bases for J; bases not matched to a gene: 9. CDR3 in amino acids: CASSLLSGRGPYNEQFF. The CDR3 nucleotides are TGTGCCAGCAGCTTACTTTCGGGGAGGGGCCCCTACAATGAGCAGTTCTTC.

The chain carries TRBV29-1 and TRBJ1-5; D ambiguous. The CDR3 covers 13 residues. CDR1 SQVTM and CDR2 ANQGSEA come from the germline V gene. Trimming left V 4 bases short and J 5 bases short, with 12 bases between. CDR3 sequence: CSVAQRVDQPQHF. In DNA form, the CDR3 reads TGCAGCGTTGCGCAAAGAGTCGATCAGCCCCAGCATTTT.

V gene TRBV30 combines with J gene TRBJ2-1; the match to TRBD2 covers 12 bases. CDR1 and CDR2 (germline): GTSNPN, SVGIG (reference sequence). V lost 4 bases, J lost 9 bases, and 4 bases stayed unmatched. This CDR3 is 13 amino acids long. CDR3 coding DNA: TGTGCCTGGACTAGCGGGAGGGGGGGTGAGCAGTTCTTC. It yields the protein CAWTSGRGGEQFF.

V and J are TRBV6-6 and TRBJ1-2, with 8 bases identical to TRBD1. The trim removed 8 bases at V and 4 bases at J, leaving 3 bases unmatched. CDR3 length equals 12 residues. Germline CDR1 MNHNY, CDR2 SVGAGI (reference sequence). DNA of the CDR3: TGTGCCAGCGACAGGGGAGTCTATGGCTACACCTTC. Its protein is CASDRGVYGYTF.

J is TRBJ2-1 and V is TRBV29-1; perhaps TRBD1 as D (5 bases). This CDR3 is 12 amino acids long. Germline loops: CDR1 SQVTM, CDR2 ANQGSEA. Trimming removed 2 bases at V and 4 bases at J, with 6 bases between. The CDR3 protein is CSVERQYNEQFF. Written as DNA, the CDR3 is TGCAGCGTTGAACGACAGTACAATGAGCAGTTCTTC.

The rearrangement links TRBV15 to TRBJ2-1; D not resolved. The CDR3 loop spans 13 amino acids. In germline, CDR1 is LNHNV, CDR2 YYDKDF (reference sequence). The V gene lost 10 bases and the J gene lost 2 bases, with 12 bases spanning the gap. This chain's CDR3 is CAIGASTYNEQFF. DNA for the CDR3: TGTGCCATCGGAGCGAGCACCTACAATGAGCAGTTCTTC.

The CDR3 sequence is CASSLGGLTTGELFF. As DNA, the CDR3 is TGTGCCAGCAGCTTGGGGGGACTGACAACCGGGGAGCTGTTTTTT. The chain carries TRBV5-4 and TRBJ2-2; D possibly corresponds to TRBD2 (6 bases). Germline assignment: CDR1 SGHNT and CDR2 YYREEE (reference sequence). The CDR3 has 15 residues. V was cut by 0 bases and J by 5 bases, with 11 bases left in between.

The CDR3 sequence: CASSYFRTGGNTIYF. For the CDR3, the DNA is TGTGCCAGCAGTTACTTCCGGACAGGAGGAAACACCATATATTTT. The genes are TRBV6-5 and TRBJ1-3, with 7 bases that match TRBD1. The CDR3 has 15 amino acids. The junction had 4 bases not matched to a gene; V was cut back by 1 base and J by 4 bases. CDR1 and CDR2 (germline): MNHEY, SVGAGI.

The gene calls are TRBV20-1 and TRBJ2-1; no firm D call. The V gene's germline CDR1 is DFQATT and CDR2 SNEGSKA (reference sequence). V was cut by 2 bases and J by 4 bases, with 3 bases left in between. There are 11 residues in the CDR3. The CDR3 loop is CSARRYNEQFF. CDR3 in DNA: TGCAGTGCTAGACGTTACAATGAGCAGTTCTTC.

The chain combines TRBV18 with TRBJ1-4, with 9 positions matching TRBD1. J gave up 10 bases and V 6 bases, and 15 bases lay outside the gene matches. CDR3 length: 16 residues. Germline assignment: CDR1 KGHSH and CDR2 LQKENI. Here the CDR3 DNA reads TGTGCCAGCTCGGCCGTGACGGGACAGGGACATGGAAAACTGTTTTTT. It translates to CASSAVTGQGHGKLFF.

The genes are TRBV6-2 or TRBV6-3 and TRBJ1-2; D gene uncertain. There are 15 residues in the CDR3. V shed 0 bases and J shed 2 bases, with 10 bases lying between them. CDR1 is MNHEY and CDR2 is SVGEGT in the germline V gene. CDR3 nucleotides: TGTGCCAGCAGTTACTCGACAACCGGCAACTATGGCTACACCTTC. This sequence encodes CASSYSTTGNYGYTF.

The rearrangement joins TRBV10-3 to TRBJ2-1; 10 bases fit TRBD2. The junction had 22 bases not matched to a gene; V was cut back by 5 bases and J by 3 bases. Germline lookup yields CDR1 ENHRY and CDR2 SYGVKD. The CDR3 sequence is 21 residues long. The CDR3 nucleotides read TGTGCCATCAGTATCGCTAGCGGGAGCGCCCCACAACGGCCGTTCTACAATGAGCAGTTCTTC. Translated, it gives CAISIASGSAPQRPFYNEQFF.

The chain carries TRBV28 and TRBJ2-5, with D hard to call. The length of the CDR3 is 16 residues. Germline V gene sequence: CDR1 MDHEN, CDR2 SYDVKM. V was pared by 3 bases and J by 6 bases, with 20 bases between. CDR3 bases: TGTGCCAGCAGTTTCCGACTTTATCTCGACCGGCAGACCCAGTACTTC. Its translation is CASSFRLYLDRQTQYF.

V is TRBV7-9 and J is TRBJ1-2, with 10 bases that match TRBD1. Germline assignment: CDR1 SEHNR and CDR2 FQNEAQ (reference sequence). This CDR3 is 16 amino acids long. V lost 2 bases and J lost 4; bases outside the gene matches: 7. Here the CDR3 DNA reads TGTGCCAGCAGCTTATCCGGGACAGGGGTCGCCTATGGCTACACCTTC. This encodes CASSLSGTGVAYGYTF.

The rearrangement links TRBV11-2 to TRBJ2-4; TRBD1 might be the D (6 bases). V lost 1 base and J 5 bases, leaving 12 bases between the germline ends. The germline CDR1 and CDR2 sequences are SGHAT and FQNNGV. The CDR3 loop spans 15 amino acids. CDR3 DNA: TGTGCCAGCAGCTTAGGGGCAGGGGTGGAAAACATTCAGTACTTC. This encodes CASSLGAGVENIQYF.

The chain recombines TRBV6-6 with TRBJ1-5, with D tentatively TRBD1 (5 bases). Between the trimmed V and J ends, which lost 2 bases and 5 bases, there was a span of 16 bases. Germline V gene sequence: CDR1 MNHNY, CDR2 SVGAGI (reference sequence). The CDR3 runs 16 residues. Here the CDR3 reads CASSYVQGTRYQPQHF. CDR3 DNA: TGTGCCAGCAGTTACGTGCAGGGTACGAGATATCAGCCCCAGCATTTT.

The chain combines TRBV9 with TRBJ2-7; D possibly corresponds to TRBD1 (6 bases). V was pared by 4 bases and J by 5 bases, with 25 bases between. Germline V CDR1 and CDR2: SGDLS, YYNGEE. The CDR3 loop spans 17 amino acids. In DNA form, the CDR3 reads TGTGCCAGCAGCCCTCGCCCCGGGGCAGGGGAACCTAACGAGCAGTACTTC. Translating gives CASSPRPGAGEPNEQYF. Full variable domain (outside the CDR3, taken from reference TRBV9 and TRBJ2-7): DSGVTQTPKHLITATGQRVTLRCSPRSGDLSVYWYQQSLDQGLQFLIQYYNGEERAKGNILERFSAQQFPDLHSELNLSSLELGDSALYFCASSPRPGAGEPNEQYFGPGTRLTVT.

The count of this clone is one. V and J are TRBV28 and TRBJ1-4, with D possibly TRBD1 on 6 matching bases. V was trimmed by 5 bases and J by 11 bases, leaving 21 bases between them. The CDR3 is 15 residues long. Germline CDR1 MDHEN, CDR2 SYDVKM. CDR3 sequence: CASSPQGSLRSKLFF. CDR3 DNA: TGTGCCAGCAGTCCACAGGGTTCGTTGCGGTCGAAACTGTTTTTT.

This clone is a singleton in its sample. The chain carries TRBV28 and TRBJ2-2, with no clear D. Germline lookup yields CDR1 MDHEN and CDR2 SYDVKM. The V gene lost 2 bases and the J gene lost 0 bases, with 7 bases spanning the gap. This CDR3 has 15 amino acids. CDR3 amino acids: CASSLPRANTGELFF. In nucleotides, the CDR3 is TGTGCCAGCAGTTTACCCCGGGCGAACACCGGGGAGCTGTTTTTT.

V usage is TRBV10-3 and J usage is TRBJ1-1, with D possibly being TRBD1 (6 bases). V lost 3 bases and J 3 bases, leaving 11 bases between the germline ends. The CDR3 loop spans 14 amino acids. Germline values: CDR1 ENHRY, CDR2 SYGVKD. CDR3 loop: CAISDRGYDTEAFF. The DNA of the CDR3 is TGTGCCATCAGTGACAGGGGATACGACACTGAAGCTTTCTTT.

This chain connects TRBV27 to TRBJ1-4; D possibly corresponds to TRBD1 (6 bases). This CDR3 has 15 amino acids. Germline V gives CDR1 MNHEY, CDR2 SMNVEV (reference sequence). V lost 7 bases, J lost 8 bases, and 20 bases lay in between. CDR3 sequence (DNA): TGTGCCAGCAAACGGGGGGCTCTAGTGAGCGAAAAACTGTTTTTT. Amino acid sequence: CASKRGALVSEKLFF.

This chain connects TRBV6-4 to TRBJ2-3, with 8 bases lining up with TRBD2. Germline-derived CDR1 and CDR2 are MRHNA and SNTAGT. Unmatched junction bases numbered 9, after V lost 5 bases and J lost 2 bases. The CDR3 consists of 16 residues. The CDR3 sequence: CASSKGLAANTDTQYF. The CDR3 region has the DNA TGTGCCAGCAGTAAAGGACTAGCAGCTAACACAGATACGCAGTATTTT.